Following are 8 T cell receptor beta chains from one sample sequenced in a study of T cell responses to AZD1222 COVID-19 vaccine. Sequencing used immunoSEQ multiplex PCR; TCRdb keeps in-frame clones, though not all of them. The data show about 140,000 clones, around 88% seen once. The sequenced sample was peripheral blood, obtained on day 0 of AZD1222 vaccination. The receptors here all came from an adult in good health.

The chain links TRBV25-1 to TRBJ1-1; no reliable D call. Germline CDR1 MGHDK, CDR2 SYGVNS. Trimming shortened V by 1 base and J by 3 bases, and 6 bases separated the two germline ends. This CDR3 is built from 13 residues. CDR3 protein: CASSESGYTEAFF. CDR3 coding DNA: TGTGCCAGCAGTGAATCGGGATACACTGAAGCTTTCTTT.

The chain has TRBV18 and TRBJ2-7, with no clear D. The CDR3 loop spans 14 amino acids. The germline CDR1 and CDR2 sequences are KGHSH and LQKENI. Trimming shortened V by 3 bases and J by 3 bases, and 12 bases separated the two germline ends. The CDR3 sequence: CASSPDPWLYEQYF. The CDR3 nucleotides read TGTGCCAGCTCACCGGACCCGTGGCTCTACGAGCAGTACTTC.

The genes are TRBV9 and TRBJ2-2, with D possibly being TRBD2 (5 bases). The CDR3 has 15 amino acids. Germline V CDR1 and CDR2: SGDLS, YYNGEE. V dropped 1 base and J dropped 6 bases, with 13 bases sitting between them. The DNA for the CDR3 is TGTGCCAGCAGCGTAACGCTAGCTGGGCCCGGGGAGCTGTTTTTT. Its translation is CASSVTLAGPGELFF.

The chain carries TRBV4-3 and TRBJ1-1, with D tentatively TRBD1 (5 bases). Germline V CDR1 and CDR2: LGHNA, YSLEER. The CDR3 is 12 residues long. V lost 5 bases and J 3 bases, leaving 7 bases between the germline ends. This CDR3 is CASSGQDTEAFF. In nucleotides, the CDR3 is TGCGCCAGCAGCGGACAAGACACTGAAGCTTTCTTT.

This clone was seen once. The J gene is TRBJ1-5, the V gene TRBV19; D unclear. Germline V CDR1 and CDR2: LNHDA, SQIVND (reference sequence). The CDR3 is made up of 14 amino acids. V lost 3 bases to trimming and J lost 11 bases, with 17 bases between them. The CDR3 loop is CASSMQGPGGTQHF. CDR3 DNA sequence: TGTGCCAGTAGTATGCAAGGCCCTGGTGGGACCCAGCATTTT. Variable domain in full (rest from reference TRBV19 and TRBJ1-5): DGGITQSPKYLFRKEGQNVTLSCEQNLNHDAMYWYRQDPGQGLRLIYYSQIVNDFQKGDIAEGYSVSREKKESFPLTVTSAQKNPTAFYLCASSMQGPGGTQHFGDGTRLSIL.

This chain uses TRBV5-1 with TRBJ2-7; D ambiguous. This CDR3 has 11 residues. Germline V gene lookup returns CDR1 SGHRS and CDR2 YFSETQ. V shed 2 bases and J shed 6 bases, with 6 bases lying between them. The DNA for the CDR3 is TGCGCCAGCAGCTTCGCGGCCGAGCAGTACTTC. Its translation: CASSFAAEQYF.

CDR3 sequence reads: CASSLSQNSYNEQFF. CDR3 nucleotides: TGTGCCAGCAGTCTCAGTCAGAACTCCTACAATGAGCAGTTCTTC. The rearrangement uses TRBV27 and TRBJ2-1, with D uncertain. V was shortened by 5 bases and J by 0 bases, with 11 bases between the two germline ends. The CDR3 loop spans 15 amino acids. From germline, CDR1 is MNHEY and CDR2 SMNVEV (reference sequence).

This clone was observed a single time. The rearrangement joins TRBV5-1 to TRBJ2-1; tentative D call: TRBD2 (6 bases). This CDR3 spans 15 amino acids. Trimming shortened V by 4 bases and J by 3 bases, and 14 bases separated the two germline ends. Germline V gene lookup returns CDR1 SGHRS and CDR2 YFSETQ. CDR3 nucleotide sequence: TGCGCCAGCAGCACCAACCGGGACTTCTACAATGAGCAGTTCTTC. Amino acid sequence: CASSTNRDFYNEQFF.